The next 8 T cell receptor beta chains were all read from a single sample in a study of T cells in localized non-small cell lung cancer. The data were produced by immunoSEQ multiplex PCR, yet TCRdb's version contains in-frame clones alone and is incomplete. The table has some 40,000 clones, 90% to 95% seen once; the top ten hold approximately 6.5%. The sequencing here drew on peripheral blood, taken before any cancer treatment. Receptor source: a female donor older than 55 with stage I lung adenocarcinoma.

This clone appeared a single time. CDR3 coding DNA: TGTGCCATCAGTGAGTGGGGACAGGGCCATCAGCCCCAGCATTTT. This encodes CAISEWGQGHQPQHF. The rearrangement uses TRBV10-3 and TRBJ1-5; 9 nucleotides match TRBD1. This CDR3 region has 15 residues. The V and J ends lost 1 base and 5 bases, in that order; junction bases with no gene match: 3. CDR1 ENHRY and CDR2 SYGVKD come from the germline V gene.

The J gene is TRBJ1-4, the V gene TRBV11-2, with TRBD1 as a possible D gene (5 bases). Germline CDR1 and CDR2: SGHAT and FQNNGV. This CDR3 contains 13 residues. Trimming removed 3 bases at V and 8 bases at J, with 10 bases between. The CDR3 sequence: CASSFKWGEKLFF. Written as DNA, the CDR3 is TGTGCCAGCAGCTTCAAATGGGGGGAAAAACTGTTTTTT.

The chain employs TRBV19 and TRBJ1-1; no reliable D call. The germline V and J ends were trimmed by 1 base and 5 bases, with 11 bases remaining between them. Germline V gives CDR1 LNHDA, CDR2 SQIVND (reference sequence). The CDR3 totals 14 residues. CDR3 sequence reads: CASSIVAVATEAFF. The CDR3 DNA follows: TGTGCCAGTAGTATAGTAGCAGTAGCGACTGAAGCTTTCTTT.

The CDR3 here is CASSSSGGEETQYF. Written as DNA, the CDR3 is TGTGCCAGCAGTTCTAGCGGGGGGGAAGAGACCCAGTACTTC. J is TRBJ2-5 and V is TRBV6-5, with 12 bases that match TRBD2. The germline V gene has CDR1 MNHEY and CDR2 SVGAGI. The CDR3 is 14 amino acids. V dropped 4 bases and J dropped 3; count of bases not matched to a gene: 0.

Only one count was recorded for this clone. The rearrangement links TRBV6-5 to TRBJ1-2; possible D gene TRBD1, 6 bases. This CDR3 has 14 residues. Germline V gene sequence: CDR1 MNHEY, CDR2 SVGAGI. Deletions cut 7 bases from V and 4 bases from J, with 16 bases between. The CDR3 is CASKEGQGSYGYTF. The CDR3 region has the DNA TGTGCCAGCAAAGAGGGTCAGGGGTCCTATGGCTACACCTTC.

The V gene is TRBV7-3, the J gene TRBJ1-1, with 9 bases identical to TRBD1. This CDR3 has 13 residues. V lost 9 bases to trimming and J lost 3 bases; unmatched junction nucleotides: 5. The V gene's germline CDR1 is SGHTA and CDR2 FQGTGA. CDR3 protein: CASSRDRDTEAFF. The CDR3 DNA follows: TGTGCCAGTTCCCGGGACAGGGACACTGAAGCTTTCTTT.

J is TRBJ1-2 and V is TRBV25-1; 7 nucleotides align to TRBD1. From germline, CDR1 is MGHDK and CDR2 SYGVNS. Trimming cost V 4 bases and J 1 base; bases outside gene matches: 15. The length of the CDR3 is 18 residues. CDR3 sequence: CASSGLTGIETFNYGYTF. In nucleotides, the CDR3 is TGTGCCAGCAGTGGCCTGACAGGGATCGAGACTTTTAACTATGGCTACACCTTC.

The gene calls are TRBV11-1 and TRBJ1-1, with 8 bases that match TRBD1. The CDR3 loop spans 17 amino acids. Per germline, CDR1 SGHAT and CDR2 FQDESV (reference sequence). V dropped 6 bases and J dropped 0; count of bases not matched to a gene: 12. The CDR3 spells CASSHTSGQEMNTEAFF. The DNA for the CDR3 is TGTGCCAGCAGTCATACTTCGGGACAGGAGATGAACACTGAAGCTTTCTTT.